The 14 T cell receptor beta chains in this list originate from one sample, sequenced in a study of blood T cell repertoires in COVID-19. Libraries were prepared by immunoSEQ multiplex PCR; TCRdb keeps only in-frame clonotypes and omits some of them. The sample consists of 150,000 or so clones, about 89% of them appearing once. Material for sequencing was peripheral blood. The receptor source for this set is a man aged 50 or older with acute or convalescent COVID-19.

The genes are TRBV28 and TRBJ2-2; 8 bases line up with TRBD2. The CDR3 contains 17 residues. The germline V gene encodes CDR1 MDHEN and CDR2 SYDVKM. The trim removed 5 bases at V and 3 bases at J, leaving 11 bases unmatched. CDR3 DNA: TGTGCCAGCAGTAGGGGGTATAGCGGGGACTACACCGGGGAGCTGTTTTTT. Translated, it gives CASSRGYSGDYTGELFF.

The CDR3 DNA is TGCGCCAGCAGCCAAGGCGAGGATTCCTCTCACTACAATGAGCAGTTCTTC. Its protein product is CASSQGEDSSHYNEQFF. The rearrangement links TRBV4-1 to TRBJ2-1; D not resolved. V lost 1 base to trimming and J lost 3 bases, with 16 bases between them. The germline CDR1 and CDR2 sequences are MGHRA and YSYEKL. CDR3 length: 17 residues.

The CDR3 loop reads CASSPGAEQYF. The DNA for the CDR3 is TGTGCCAGCAGTCCGGGAGCCGAGCAGTACTTC. This chain joins TRBV12-3 or TRBV12-4 and TRBJ2-7; D possibly corresponds to TRBD2 (6 bases). CDR3 length equals 11 residues. V was shortened by 5 bases and J by 6 bases, with 8 bases between the two germline ends.

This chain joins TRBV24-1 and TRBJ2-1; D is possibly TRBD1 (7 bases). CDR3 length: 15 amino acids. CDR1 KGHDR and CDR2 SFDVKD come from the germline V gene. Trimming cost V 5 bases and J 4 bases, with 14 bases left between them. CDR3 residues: CATSALEGAYNEQFF. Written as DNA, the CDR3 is TGTGCCACCAGTGCCCTGGAGGGGGCTTACAATGAGCAGTTCTTC.

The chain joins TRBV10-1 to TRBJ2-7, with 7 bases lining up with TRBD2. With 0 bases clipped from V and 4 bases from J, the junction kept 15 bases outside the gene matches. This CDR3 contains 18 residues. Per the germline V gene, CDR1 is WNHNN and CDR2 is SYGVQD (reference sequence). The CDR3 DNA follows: TGCGCCAGCAGTGAGTCCCGGGATCAGAATGCGCGGGGGTACGAGCAGTACGTC. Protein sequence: CASSESRDQNARGYEQYV.

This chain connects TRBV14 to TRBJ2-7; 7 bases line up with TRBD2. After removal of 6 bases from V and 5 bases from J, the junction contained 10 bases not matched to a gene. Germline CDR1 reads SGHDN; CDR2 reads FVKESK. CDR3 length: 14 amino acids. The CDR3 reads CASSLPLTSHEQYV. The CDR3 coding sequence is TGTGCCAGCAGTCTTCCTCTGACTAGCCACGAGCAGTACGTC.

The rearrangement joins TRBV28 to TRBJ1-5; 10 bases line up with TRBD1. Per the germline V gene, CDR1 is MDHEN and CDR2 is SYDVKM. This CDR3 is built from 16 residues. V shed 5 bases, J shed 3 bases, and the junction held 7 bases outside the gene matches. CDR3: CASSRGQGFNNQPQHF. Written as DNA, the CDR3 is TGTGCCAGCAGTCGGGGACAGGGGTTCAACAATCAGCCCCAGCATTTT.

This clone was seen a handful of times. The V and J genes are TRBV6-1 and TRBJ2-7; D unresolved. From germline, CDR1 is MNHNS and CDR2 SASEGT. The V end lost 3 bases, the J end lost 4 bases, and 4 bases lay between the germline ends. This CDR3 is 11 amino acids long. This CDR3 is CASSDQYEQYF. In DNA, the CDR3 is TGTGCCAGCAGTGACCAATACGAGCAGTACTTC.

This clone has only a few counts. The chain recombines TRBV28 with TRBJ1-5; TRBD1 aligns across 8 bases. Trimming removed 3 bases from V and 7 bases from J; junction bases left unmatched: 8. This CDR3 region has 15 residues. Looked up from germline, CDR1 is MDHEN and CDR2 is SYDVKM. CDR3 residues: CASSFRTGWDQPQHF. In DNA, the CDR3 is TGTGCCAGCAGTTTTAGGACAGGGTGGGACCAGCCCCAGCATTTT.

The CDR3 coding sequence is TGTGCCAGCACCGGAAGTGGTACAGGGACTAACTATGGCTACACCTTC. It encodes CASTGSGTGTNYGYTF. This chain joins TRBV11-3 and TRBJ1-2; perhaps TRBD1 as D (6 bases). The CDR3 is made up of 16 amino acids. V dropped 7 bases and J dropped 0 bases, with 18 bases sitting between them. Germline V gene data show CDR1 as SGHNT and CDR2 as YENEEA.

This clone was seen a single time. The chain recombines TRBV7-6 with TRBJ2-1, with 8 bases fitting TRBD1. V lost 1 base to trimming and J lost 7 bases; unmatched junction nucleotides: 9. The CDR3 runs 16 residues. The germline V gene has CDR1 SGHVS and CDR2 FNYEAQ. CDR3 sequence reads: CASSLEQGASGNEQFF. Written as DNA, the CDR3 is TGTGCCAGCAGCTTAGAGCAGGGGGCTTCAGGGAATGAGCAGTTCTTC.

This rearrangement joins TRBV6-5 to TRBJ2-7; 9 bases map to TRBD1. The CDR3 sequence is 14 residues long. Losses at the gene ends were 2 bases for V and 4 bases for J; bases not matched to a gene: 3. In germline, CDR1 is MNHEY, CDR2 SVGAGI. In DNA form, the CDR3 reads TGTGCCAGCAGTTACATGGGACAGGGATACGAGCAGTACTTC. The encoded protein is CASSYMGQGYEQYF.

CDR3 sequence reads: CASTGTSGRLAHEQFF. The CDR3 DNA reads as TGTGCCAGCACCGGGACTAGCGGCCGGCTCGCCCATGAGCAGTTCTTC. The chain employs TRBV2 and TRBJ2-1, with TRBD2 matching 11 bases. V dropped 7 bases and J dropped 8; count of bases not matched to a gene: 13. The germline gives CDR1 SNHLY, CDR2 FYNNEI. This CDR3 spans 16 amino acids.

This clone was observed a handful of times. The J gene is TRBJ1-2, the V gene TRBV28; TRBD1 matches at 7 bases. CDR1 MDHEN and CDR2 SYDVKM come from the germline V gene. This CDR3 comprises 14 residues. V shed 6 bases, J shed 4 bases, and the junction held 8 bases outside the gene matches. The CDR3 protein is CASSPMQGVYGYTF. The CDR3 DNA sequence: TGTGCCAGCAGCCCAATGCAGGGGGTCTATGGCTACACCTTC.